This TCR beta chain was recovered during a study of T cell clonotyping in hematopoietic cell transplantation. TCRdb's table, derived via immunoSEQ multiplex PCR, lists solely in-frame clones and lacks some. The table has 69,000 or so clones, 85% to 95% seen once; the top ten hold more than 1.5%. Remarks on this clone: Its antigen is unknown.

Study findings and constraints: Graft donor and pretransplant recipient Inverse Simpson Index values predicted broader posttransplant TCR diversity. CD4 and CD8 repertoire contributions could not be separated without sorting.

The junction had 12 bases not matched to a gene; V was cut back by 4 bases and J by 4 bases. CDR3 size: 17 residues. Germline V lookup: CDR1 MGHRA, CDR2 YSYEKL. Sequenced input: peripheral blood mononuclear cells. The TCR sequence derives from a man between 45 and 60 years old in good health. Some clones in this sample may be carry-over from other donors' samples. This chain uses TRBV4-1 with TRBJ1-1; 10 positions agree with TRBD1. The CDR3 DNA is TGCGCCAGCAGCCCTACCGGGACAGGGGCCTTTGGCACTGAAGCTTTCTTT. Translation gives CASSPTGTGAFGTEAFF.